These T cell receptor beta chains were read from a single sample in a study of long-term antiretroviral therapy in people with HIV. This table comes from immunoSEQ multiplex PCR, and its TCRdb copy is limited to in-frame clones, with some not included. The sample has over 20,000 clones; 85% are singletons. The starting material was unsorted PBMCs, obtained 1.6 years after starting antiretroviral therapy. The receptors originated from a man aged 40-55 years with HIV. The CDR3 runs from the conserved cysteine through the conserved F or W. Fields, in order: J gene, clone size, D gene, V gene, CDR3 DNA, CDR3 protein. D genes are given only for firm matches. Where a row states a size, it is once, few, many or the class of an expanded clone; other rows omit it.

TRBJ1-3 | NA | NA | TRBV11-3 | TGTGCCAGCAGCTTTTTCTCCGGGGTCTCTGGAAACACCATATATTTT | CASSFFSGVSGNTIYF
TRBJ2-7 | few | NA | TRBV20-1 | TGCAGTGCCAGACGCGGGTACGAGCAGTACTTC | CSARRGYEQYF
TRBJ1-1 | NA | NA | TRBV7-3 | TGTGCCAGCAGCTCTGGAGGGTCTGAAGCTTTCTTT | CASSSGGSEAFF
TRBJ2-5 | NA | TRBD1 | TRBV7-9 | TGTGCCAGCAGCCCGACAGGGGGCCGGTACCAAGAGACCCAGTACTTC | CASSPTGGRYQETQYF
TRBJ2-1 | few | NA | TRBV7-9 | TGTGCCAGCAGCTTGTCGGTAGCAACCTACAATGAGCAGTTCTTC | CASSLSVATYNEQFF
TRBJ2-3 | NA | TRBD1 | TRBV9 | TGTGCCAGCAGCGTAGTCCCCCCCAGACAGGGTCCAGATACGCAGTATTTT | CASSVVPPRQGPDTQYF
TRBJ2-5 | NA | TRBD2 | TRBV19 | TGTGCCAGTAGTACCTCAGGACTAGCGGGAGAAGAGACCCAGTACTTC | CASSTSGLAGEETQYF
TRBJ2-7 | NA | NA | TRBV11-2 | TGTGCCAGCAGCGGGAGTGGCTACGAGCAGTACTTC | CASSGSGYEQYF
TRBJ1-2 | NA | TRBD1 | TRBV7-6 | TGTGCCAGCAGCGCGACAGGGGGCGATTTTCCATACACCTTC | CASSATGGDFPYTF
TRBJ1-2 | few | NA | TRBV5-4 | TGTGCCAGCAGCCACCGGTCAAACTATGGCTACACCTTC | CASSHRSNYGYTF
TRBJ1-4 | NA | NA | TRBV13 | TGTGCCAGCAGCTTAGGAGGGTTAAATGAAAAACTGTTTTTT | CASSLGGLNEKLFF
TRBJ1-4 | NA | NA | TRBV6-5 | TGTGCCAGCAGTTACTCTTATGGAGGCCCTAATGAAAAACTGTTTTTT | CASSYSYGGPNEKLFF
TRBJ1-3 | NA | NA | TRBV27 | TGTGCCAGCAGTTCCCAGGGGCTAGGTGGAAACACCATATATTTT | CASSSQGLGGNTIYF
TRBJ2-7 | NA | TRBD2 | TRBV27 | TGTGCCAGCAGCAGACTAGCGGGGGCGATCTACGAGCAGTACTTC | CASSRLAGAIYEQYF
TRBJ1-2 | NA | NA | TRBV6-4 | TGTGCCAGCAGACCCGGGCCCAGGGTAAAGGGAGGCTACACCTTC | CASRPGPRVKGGYTF
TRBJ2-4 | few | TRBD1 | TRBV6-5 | TGTGCCAGCAGTCCCTCCGGGGACAGTTACATTCAGTACTTC | CASSPSGDSYIQYF
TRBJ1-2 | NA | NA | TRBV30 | TGTGCCTGGAGTGGCACAGACTATGGCTACACCTTC | CAWSGTDYGYTF
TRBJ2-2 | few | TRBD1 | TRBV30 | TGTGCCTGGAGTGCCGGGACAGGGGACGGGGAGCTGTTTTTT | CAWSAGTGDGELFF
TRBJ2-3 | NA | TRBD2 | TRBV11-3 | TGTGCCAGCAGCGCCCGACTAGCGGGGCTTAACACAGATACGCAGTATTTT | CASSARLAGLNTDTQYF
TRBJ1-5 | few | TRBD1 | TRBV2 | TGTGCCAGCAGGGGACAGGGGGGACTTAGCAATCAGCCCCAGCATTTT | CASRGQGGLSNQPQHF
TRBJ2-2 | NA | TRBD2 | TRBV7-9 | TGTGCCAGCACGGACGGGGGGACTAACACCGGGGAGCTGTTTTTT | CASTDGGTNTGELFF
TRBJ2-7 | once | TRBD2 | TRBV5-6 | TGTGCCAGCAGCTTGGTCGGGGGGGCCTACGAGCAGTACTTC | CASSLVGGAYEQYF
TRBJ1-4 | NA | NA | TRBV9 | TGTGCCAGCAGCCCTGGGGTACTGGGTGAAAAACTGTTTTTT | CASSPGVLGEKLFF
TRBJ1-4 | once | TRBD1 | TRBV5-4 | TGTGCCAGCAGCTTGGGAGGGGGCTGGCAAGCAACTAATGAAAAACTGTTTTTT | CASSLGGGWQATNEKLFF
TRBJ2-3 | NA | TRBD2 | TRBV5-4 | TGTGCCAGCAGCTTCCCTAGCGGGATTGGTACAGATACGCAGTATTTT | CASSFPSGIGTDTQYF
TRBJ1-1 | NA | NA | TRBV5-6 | TGTGCCAGCAGCTTGGGGAGCAGGGGGAACACTGAAGCTTTCTTT | CASSLGSRGNTEAFF
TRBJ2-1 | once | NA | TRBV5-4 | TGTGCCAGCAGCGCCGCGGGACTGCAGGGGAATGAGCAGTTCTTC | CASSAAGLQGNEQFF
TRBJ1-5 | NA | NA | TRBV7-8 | TGTGCCAGCAGCTTAGGGGTAGGGAGGGGCAATCAGCCCCAGCATTTT | CASSLGVGRGNQPQHF
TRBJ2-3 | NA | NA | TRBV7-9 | TGTGCCAGCAGCCTTACGGCAGGGGTAGGCACAGATACGCAGTATTTT | CASSLTAGVGTDTQYF
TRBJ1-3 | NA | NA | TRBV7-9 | TGTGCCAGCAAACAGGGTTCAGGAAACACCATATATTTT | CASKQGSGNTIYF
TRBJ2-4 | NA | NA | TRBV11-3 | TGTGCCAGCAGCTTAGGGGGGGCCAAAAACATTCAGTACTTC | CASSLGGAKNIQYF
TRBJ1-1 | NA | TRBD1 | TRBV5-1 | TGCGCCAGCAGCTTAGGACAGGGAATCACTGAAGCTTTCTTT | CASSLGQGITEAFF
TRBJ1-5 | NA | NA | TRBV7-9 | TGTGCCAGCAGCTTAGGGGATCAGCCCCAGCATTTT | CASSLGDQPQHF